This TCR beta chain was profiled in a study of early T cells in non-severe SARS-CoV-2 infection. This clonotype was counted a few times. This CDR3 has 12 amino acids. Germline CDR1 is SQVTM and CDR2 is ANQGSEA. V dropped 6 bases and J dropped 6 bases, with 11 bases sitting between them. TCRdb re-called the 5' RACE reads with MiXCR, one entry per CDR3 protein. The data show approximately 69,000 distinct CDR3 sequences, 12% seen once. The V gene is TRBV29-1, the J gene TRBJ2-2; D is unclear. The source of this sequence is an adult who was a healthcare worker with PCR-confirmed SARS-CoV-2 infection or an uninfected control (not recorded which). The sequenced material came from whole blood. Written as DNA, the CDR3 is TGCAGCGTCCTGAAGCTCGCCGGGGAGCTGTTTTTT. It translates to CSVLKLAGELFF.